This T cell receptor beta chain comes out of a study of T cells in women clearing cervical HPV infection. About the study: Controls' single incident HPV16 infection cleared within 12 months without precancer.

Repertoires were generated with immunoSEQ multiplex PCR, while TCRdb's copy carries only in-frame clones and drops some. This sample's table reports some 40,000 clones. The sequencing sample was made of blood buffy coat. This clonotype was sampled from a woman aged 18 to 75 with a cervical HPV16 infection that either progressed to CIN3+ or cleared (not recorded which).

CDR3 region: CAWSGRGRGWGQETQYF. The CDR3 DNA, read in part, is TGTGCCTGGAGCGGAAGGGGGAGGGGCTGGGGGCAAGAGACC. The chain employs TRBV30 and TRBJ2-5, with D maybe TRBD2 (7 bases). Read sequence stops 3 residues before the CDR3 end, and the germline J gene provides the missing end. This CDR3 has 17 amino acids. Germline V lookup: CDR1 GTSNPN, CDR2 SVGIG (reference sequence). With 3 bases removed from V and 2 bases from J, the gap between germline ends came to 22 bases. The whole variable domain, remainder taken from reference TRBV30 and TRBJ2-5, is SQTIHQWPATLVQPVGSPLSLECTVEGTSNPNLYWYRQAAGRGLQLLFYSVGIGQISSEVPQNLSASRPQDRQFILSSKKLLLSDSGFYLCAWSGRGRGWGQETQYFGPGTRLLVL.